Presented here are 31 T cell receptor beta chains from one specimen sequenced in a study of T cell clonality in common variable immunodeficiency. Repertoires were generated with immunoSEQ multiplex PCR, while TCRdb's copy carries only in-frame clones and drops some. This table holds about 45,000 clones with no singletons; the top ten claim about 0.73%. Specimen: peripheral blood mononuclear cells. These receptors originate from a person between 18 and 69 years old in good health.

This clone was seen many times. Read sequence stops 3 residues before the CDR3 end, and the germline J gene provides the missing end. This sequence joins TRBV20-1 and TRBJ2-1, with 10 bases identical to TRBD2. Per the germline V gene, CDR1 is DFQATT and CDR2 is SNEGSKA (reference sequence). This CDR3 has 14 residues. J lost 6 bases, V lost 6 bases, and 8 bases had no gene match. The CDR3 bases that were read are TGCAGTGCCCTACTAGCGGGACTTACCAATGAG. Translation: CSALLAGLTNE. The entire CDR3 is CSALLAGLTNEQFF.

This clone was detected many times. The sequence runs out 3 residues before the end of the CDR3; the remainder is reconstructed from the germline J gene. The V gene is TRBV7-6, the J gene TRBJ2-5; D is uncertain. This CDR3 comprises 15 residues. Germline assignment: CDR1 SGHVS and CDR2 FNYEAQ. The ends were cut back, 2 bases at V and 5 bases at J, with 15 bases in the middle. CDR3 DNA, as far as it was read: TGTGCCAGCAGCTTATATAGCCCCGTATCGGAGACC. It encodes CASSLYSPVSET. The whole CDR3 protein is CASSLYSPVSETQYF. The full variable domain, its missing parts supplied by reference TRBV7-6 and TRBJ2-5, is GAGVSQSPRYKVTKRGQDVALRCDPISGHVSLYWYRQALGQGPEFLTYFNYEAQQDKSGLPNDRFSAERPEGSISTLTIQRTEQRDSAMYRCASSLYSPVSETQYFGPGTRLLVL.

In its sample, this clone was seen many times. From the germline J gene comes the end of the CDR3, since the read stops 3 residues before it. The V and J genes are TRBV7-2 and TRBJ1-4; 8 bases fit TRBD1. The ends lost 5 bases at V and 2 bases at J; junction bases unmatched: 1. Germline V gene data show CDR1 as SGHTA and CDR2 as FQGNSA. The CDR3 is made up of 14 amino acids. The CDR3: CASSRTGTNEKLFF. The CDR3 bases that were read are TGTGCCAGCAGCCGGACAGGGACTAATGAAAAA. The whole variable domain, remainder taken from reference TRBV7-2 and TRBJ1-4, is GAGVSQSPSNKVTEKGKDVELRCDPISGHTALYWYRQSLGQGLEFLIYFQGNSAPDKSGLPSDRFSAERTGGSVSTLTIQRTQQEDSAVYLCASSRTGTNEKLFFGSGTQLSVL.

This clone turned up a few times. The read is 3 residues too short to cover the CDR3 end, so that end is filled in from the germline J gene. This sequence joins TRBV18 and TRBJ2-1; TRBD1 agrees at 8 bases. CDR1 and CDR2 (germline): KGHSH, LQKENI. The CDR3 is made up of 16 amino acids. The junction had 16 bases not matched to a gene; V was cut back by 6 bases and J by 9 bases. CDR3: CASSPSPGTGTSEQFF. The sequenced part of the CDR3 DNA is TGTGCCAGCTCCCCTTCCCCCGGGACAGGTACGTCTGAG.

This clone has ten or more counts. The DNA ends 3 residues before the CDR3 does, and the rest of the CDR3 is filled in from the germline J gene. The gene calls are TRBV14 and TRBJ2-2; D unclear. The germline CDR1 and CDR2 sequences are SGHDN and FVKESK. The CDR3 is made up of 12 amino acids. Partial CDR3 DNA: TGTGCCAGCAGCCAAGAGGGCCTTGAG. It translates to CASSQEGLE. The whole CDR3 reads CASSQEGLELFF.

This clone was observed at least ten times. The read stops 3 residues short of the end of the CDR3; the missing end is completed from the germline J gene. The chain recombines TRBV5-1 with TRBJ2-5; 9 bases map to TRBD1. CDR1 is SGHRS, CDR2 YFSETQ, per germline. With V trimmed by 5 bases and J by 1 base, 6 bases remained unmatched. The CDR3 is 15 amino acids. Here the CDR3 reads CASRAMTGGQETQYF. The CDR3 DNA, read in part, is TGCGCCAGCAGGGCCATGACAGGGGGCCAAGAGACC.

There are many counts of this clone. The read terminates 3 residues before the CDR3 end, so the remaining end is supplied by the germline J gene. The chain is built from TRBV5-1 and TRBJ2-3; 9 nucleotides match TRBD1. V lost 8 bases, J lost 3 bases, and 10 bases stayed unmatched. Looked up from germline, CDR1 is SGHRS and CDR2 is YFSETQ. This CDR3 is built from 15 residues. The covered CDR3 bases are TGCGCCAGTAAGGGGATACAGGGGGCGACAGATACG. This encodes CASKGIQGATDT. The complete CDR3 protein is CASKGIQGATDTQYF.

This clone was recorded at least ten times. The CDR3 is cut off 3 residues early in the read; its end comes from the germline J gene. The genes are TRBV20-1 and TRBJ2-7; 9 nucleotides agree with TRBD2. The CDR3 contains 15 residues. From germline, CDR1 is DFQATT and CDR2 SNEGSKA (reference sequence). V lost 1 base and J lost 4; bases outside the gene matches: 8. CDR3 residues: CSARGIAGDLYEQYF. CDR3 DNA (partial): TGCAGTGCTAGAGGGATAGCGGGGGATCTATACGAG.

This clone was seen repeatedly, ten times or more. The DNA ends 3 residues before the CDR3 does, and the rest of the CDR3 is filled in from the germline J gene. The chain links TRBV5-1 to TRBJ1-1; possible D gene TRBD1, 6 bases. Germline lookup yields CDR1 SGHRS and CDR2 YFSETQ. The CDR3 is made up of 13 amino acids. Trimming left V 4 bases short and J 1 base short, with 8 bases between. CDR3 sequence: CASSEGQNTEAFF. CDR3 bases read: TGCGCCAGCAGCGAGGGACAGAACACTGAA.

This clone appeared many times. Read coverage stops 3 residues before the CDR3 terminus; the germline J gene supplies the remainder. The V and J genes are TRBV29-1 and TRBJ1-1, with TRBD1 matching over 7 bases. Germline-derived CDR1 and CDR2 are SQVTM and ANQGSEA. This CDR3 has 14 residues. The CDR3 loop reads CSVEERRTGLQAFF. CDR3 DNA, as far as it was read: TGCAGCGTTGAAGAGAGGAGGACAGGCCTACAA.

This clone was counted many times. The read ends 3 residues before the CDR3 terminus; that terminus is restored from the germline J gene. The chain links TRBV28 to TRBJ1-5; D is uncertain. Trimming removed 4 bases at V and 0 bases at J, with 22 bases between. Germline V gene data show CDR1 as MDHEN and CDR2 as SYDVKM. The CDR3 runs to 19 residues. CDR3 in amino acids: CASSSILYRKKYSNQPQHF. The sequenced part of the CDR3 DNA is TGTGCCAGCAGTTCGATCCTGTACAGAAAAAAGTATAGCAATCAGCCC. Using reference TRBV28 and TRBJ1-5 for the parts outside the CDR3, the full variable domain is DVKVTQSSRYLVKRTGEKVFLECVQDMDHENMFWYRQDPGLGLRLIYFSYDVKMKEKGDIPEGYSVSREKKERFSLILESASTNQTSMYLCASSSILYRKKYSNQPQHFGDGTRLSIL.

This clone was found many times. The sequenced fragment ends 3 residues before the CDR3 boundary, so the rest is inferred from the germline J gene. The J gene is TRBJ1-5, the V gene TRBV20-1; weak D call: TRBD1 (6 bases). The CDR3 runs to 14 residues. V lost 4 bases and J 7 bases, leaving 17 bases between the germline ends. Germline CDR1 is DFQATT and CDR2 is SNEGSKA (reference sequence). CDR3 in amino acids: CSATDQGPGQPQHF. CDR3 bases read: TGCAGTGCTACAGATCAGGGGCCCGGCCAGCCC.

This clone was observed many times. The CDR3 end falls 3 residues outside the read, so it is completed with the germline J gene. The J gene is TRBJ1-1, the V gene TRBV30; D unclear. The V gene's germline CDR1 is GTSNPN and CDR2 SVGIG (reference sequence). The CDR3 contains 10 residues. Incomplete CDR3 DNA: TGTGCCTGGAGTGCGAGGGAA. Amino acids: CAWSARE. In full, the CDR3 reads CAWSAREAFF.

This clone came up many times. With the read ending 3 residues before the CDR3 end, the germline J gene is used to fill in that end. The chain is built from TRBV14 and TRBJ2-5; 9 nucleotides agree with TRBD1. CDR1 is SGHDN and CDR2 is FVKESK in the germline V gene. The CDR3 runs to 18 residues. Trimming cost V 0 bases and J 1 base; bases outside gene matches: 9. The DNA read from the CDR3 is TGTGCCAGCAGCCAAGACCCTGGACAGGGGATTTCCCAAGAGACC. Protein sequence: CASSQDPGQGISQET. The full CDR3 protein is CASSQDPGQGISQETQYF.

In its sample, this clone was seen many times. The CDR3 region is CASSLGGLAVSYEQYF. The sequenced part of the CDR3 DNA is TGTGCCAGCAGCTTAGGGGGACTAGCGGTCTCCTACGAG. The chain recombines TRBV7-8 with TRBJ2-7; 11 bases match TRBD2. The CDR3 end is not reached by the read, which stops 3 residues before it; the germline J gene fills it in. The V and J ends lost 1 base and 0 bases, in that order; junction bases with no gene match: 2. The germline gives CDR1 SGHVS, CDR2 FQNEAQ. CDR3 size: 16 residues.

This clone was recorded many times. The observed sequence ends 3 residues before the CDR3 terminus, with the missing tail filled in from the germline J gene. The genes are TRBV19 and TRBJ1-1; perhaps TRBD1 as D (5 bases). Germline CDR1 LNHDA, CDR2 SQIVND (reference sequence). This CDR3 spans 14 amino acids. The V end was cut by 7 bases, the J end by 0 bases, with 12 bases between. The sequenced part of the CDR3 DNA is TGTGCCAGTACCTTGGGGGGAATGAACACTGAA. Residues: CASTLGGMNTE. The full CDR3 is CASTLGGMNTEAFF.

This clone was observed many times. The DNA ends 3 residues before the CDR3 does, and the rest of the CDR3 is filled in from the germline J gene. The chain couples TRBV12-3 or TRBV12-4 to TRBJ1-3; the match to TRBD1 covers 8 bases. Trimming took 5 bases from V and 2 from J; bases not matched to a gene: 5. This CDR3 comprises 15 residues. CDR3: CASSRTGGPGNTIYF. Incomplete CDR3 DNA: TGTGCCAGCAGTAGAACAGGGGGACCTGGAAACACC.

This clone was detected ten times or more. The CDR3 extends 3 residues past the end of the read, so its final part is completed from the germline J gene. V usage is TRBV10-3 and J usage is TRBJ2-7, with TRBD2 identical over 11 bases. The V and J ends lost 4 bases and 4 bases, in that order; junction bases with no gene match: 3. The CDR3 consists of 14 residues. Germline lookup yields CDR1 ENHRY and CDR2 SYGVKD. This CDR3 reads CAISAGTSGYEQYF. The covered CDR3 bases are TGTGCCATCAGTGCCGGGACTAGCGGTTACGAG.

This clone was seen at least ten times. From the germline J gene comes the end of the CDR3, since the read stops 3 residues before it. This sequence joins TRBV28 and TRBJ1-1; D possibly corresponds to TRBD1 (6 bases). The CDR3 is 13 residues long. Germline V gene lookup returns CDR1 MDHEN and CDR2 SYDVKM. Deletions cut 5 bases from V and 7 bases from J, with 14 bases between. The sequenced CDR3 bases are TGTGCCAGCAGTATCGGGACACCCCATGAA. The encoded protein is CASSIGTPHE. The whole CDR3 sequence is CASSIGTPHEAFF.

This clone was picked up many times. The CDR3 end lies 3 residues beyond the end of the read and is filled in from the germline J gene. The chain combines TRBV30 with TRBJ1-1; a weak D match, TRBD1 (6 bases). This CDR3 comprises 14 residues. Germline V CDR1 and CDR2: GTSNPN, SVGIG (reference sequence). The V end lost 2 bases, the J end lost 3 bases, and 13 bases lay between the germline ends. The CDR3 bases that were read are TGTGCCTGGAGTTCCAGGGGTAGGGACACTGAA. This encodes CAWSSRGRDTE. The complete CDR3 protein is CAWSSRGRDTEAFF.

This clone has only a few counts. One junction end disagrees with the germline gene, perhaps due to a read error. The missing CDR3 end, 3 residues past where the read stops, is filled in from the germline J gene. Other DNA sequences from this sample encode an identical CDR3 as well. The V and J genes are TRBV7-8 and TRBJ1-3; 7 bases match TRBD1. Germline V gives CDR1 SGHVS, CDR2 FQNEAQ. This CDR3 contains 14 residues. CDR3 protein: CASSLTGTGNTIYF. The DNA read from the CDR3 is TGTGCCAGCAGCTTGACAGGGACCGGAAACACA. The complete variable domain, with remaining parts taken from reference TRBV7-8 and TRBJ1-3, reads GAGVSQSPRYKVAKRGQDVALRCDPISGHVSLFWYQQALGQGPEFLTYFQNEAQLDKSGLPSDRFFAERPEGSVSTLKIQRTQQEDSAVYLCASSLTGTGNTIYFGEGSWLTVV.

This clone has a count of ten or more. Coverage ceases 3 residues before the CDR3 finishes, and the germline J gene fills in the end. The genes are TRBV5-5 and TRBJ2-1, with 12 bases identical to TRBD1. The CDR3 totals 15 residues. The J segment lost 8 bases and the V segment lost 4 bases, leaving 7 bases of the junction unmatched. Germline V gene data show CDR1 as SGHKS and CDR2 as YYEKEE (reference sequence). CDR3 sequence reads: CASSQKGTGGYEQFF. Partial CDR3 DNA: TGTGCCAGCAGCCAAAAGGGGACAGGGGGCTATGAG.

This clone has ten or more counts. The CDR3 end is not reached by the read, which stops 3 residues before it; the germline J gene fills it in. The rearrangement uses TRBV20-1 and TRBJ1-2; D is unresolved. With 0 bases removed from V and 4 bases from J, the gap between germline ends came to 9 bases. CDR3 length equals 13 residues. Germline V gene data show CDR1 as DFQATT and CDR2 as SNEGSKA (reference sequence). The sequenced part of the CDR3 DNA is TGCAGTGCTAGAGATGCGGGGTTCTATGGC. It specifies CSARDAGFYG. The CDR3, in full, reads CSARDAGFYGYTF.

This clone was seen ten or more times. Read data end 3 residues before the CDR3 end; the end is taken from the germline J gene. V usage is TRBV10-2 and J usage is TRBJ2-5, with D tentatively TRBD1 (6 bases). The germline V gene encodes CDR1 WSHSY and CDR2 SAAADI. V was clipped by 3 bases and J by 4 bases, with 9 bases between them. The CDR3 is 13 residues long. The CDR3 reads CASSDLTGETQYF. The sequenced part of the CDR3 DNA is TGCGCCAGCAGTGACCTGACAGGAGAGACC.

This clone was seen many times. The read gets to within 3 residues of the CDR3 end, and the germline J gene fills in the rest. The gene calls are TRBV15 and TRBJ1-3, with 8 bases identical to TRBD1. Losses at the gene ends were 3 bases for V and 4 bases for J; bases not matched to a gene: 5. The CDR3 has 15 amino acids. CDR1 and CDR2 from the germline V gene are LNHNV and YYDKDF (reference sequence). CDR3 in amino acids: CATSSPTGAGNTIYF. The part of the CDR3 DNA that was read is TGTGCCACCAGCAGTCCGACAGGGGCAGGAAACACC. The variable domain in full, completed from reference TRBV15 and TRBJ1-3, reads DAMVIQNPRYQVTQFGKPVTLSCSQTLNHNVMYWYQQKSSQAPKLLFHYYDKDFNNEADTPDNFQSRRPNTSFCFLDIRSPGLGDTAMYLCATSSPTGAGNTIYFGEGSWLTVV.

This clone came up many times. Read coverage stops 3 residues before the CDR3 terminus; the germline J gene supplies the remainder. The chain carries TRBV29-1 and TRBJ2-5; 8 bases map to TRBD1. This CDR3 region has 15 residues. In germline, CDR1 is SQVTM, CDR2 ANQGSEA. The trim removed 3 bases at V and 0 bases at J, leaving 6 bases unmatched. CDR3 DNA, as far as it was read: TGCAGCGTTGACAGGACAGGGACGTACCAAGAGACC. Translation gives CSVDRTGTYQET. The full CDR3 is CSVDRTGTYQETQYF.

This clone was recorded many times. The read falls 3 residues short of the CDR3 end, and the missing part is taken from the germline J gene. This chain joins TRBV19 and TRBJ1-1; TRBD1 might be the D (5 bases). The ends were cut back, 7 bases at V and 4 bases at J, with 13 bases in the middle. The CDR3 runs 13 residues. Germline V CDR1 and CDR2: LNHDA, SQIVND (reference sequence). The CDR3 sequence is CASIQDSPTEAFF. The CDR3 DNA, read in part, is TGTGCCAGTATCCAAGACAGCCCCACTGAA.

In this sample, this clone turned up many times. Read coverage stops 3 residues before the CDR3 terminus; the germline J gene supplies the remainder. The chain employs TRBV10-1 and TRBJ2-2, with 10 bases fitting TRBD1. Trimming took 6 bases from V and 3 from J; bases not matched to a gene: 4. This CDR3 has 15 amino acids. Germline loops: CDR1 WNHNN, CDR2 SYGVQD (reference sequence). The DNA read from the CDR3 is TGCGCCAGCAGCTCCGGGACAGGGGACACCGGGGAG. Translated, it gives CASSSGTGDTGE. The entire CDR3 is CASSSGTGDTGELFF.

This clone was seen a handful of times. At one end the junction does not follow the germline gene, possibly because of a read error. CDR3 DNA, as far as it was read: TGCGCTAGCAGCTCTTCGGCAGGGTTCGCAGATACG. Protein product: CASSSSAGFADT. The CDR3, in full, reads CASSSSAGFADTQYF. The V and J genes are TRBV7-7 and TRBJ2-3; possibly TRBD1 or TRBD2 for D (5 bases each). Read sequence stops 3 residues before the CDR3 end, and the germline J gene provides the missing end. The germline V gene encodes CDR1 SSHAT and CDR2 FNYEAQ (reference sequence). CDR3 length: 15 residues.

This clone was recorded at least ten times. The observed sequence ends 3 residues before the CDR3 terminus, with the missing tail filled in from the germline J gene. This chain connects TRBV7-3 to TRBJ2-3; D is unclear. There are 14 residues in the CDR3. From germline, CDR1 is SGHTA and CDR2 FQGTGA. The V end lost 0 bases, the J end lost 2 bases, and 6 bases lay between the germline ends. This CDR3 is CASSLTNTTDTQYF. The CDR3 bases that were read are TGTGCCAGCAGCTTAACAAACACCACAGATACG.

This clone appeared many times. Read coverage stops 3 residues before the CDR3 terminus; the germline J gene supplies the remainder. The chain links TRBV29-1 to TRBJ2-1; 7 bases map to TRBD2. The germline gives CDR1 SQVTM, CDR2 ANQGSEA. The CDR3 is 13 residues long. The ends lost 7 bases at V and 7 bases at J; junction bases unmatched: 10. The CDR3 is CSGLAATRNEQFF. CDR3 DNA, as far as it was read: TGCAGCGGGCTAGCGGCCACTAGGAATGAG.